The 29 T cell receptor beta chains below come from one sample, sequenced in a study of T cell repertoires in cytomegalovirus infection. Each CDR3 protein gets one entry after TCRdb re-called the reads with MiXCR. The sample contains hundreds of thousands of distinct CDR3 sequences, around a third of which appear only once. No antigens are known for them. Sequencing was performed on cultured PBMCs, taken from culture after CMV antigen stimulation. Every receptor here comes from a human donor in good health (CMV status not recorded). Some clones in this sample may be carry-over from other donors' samples.

The chain is built from TRBV4-3 and TRBJ2-5; TRBD2 matches at 14 bases. CDR1 is LGHNA, CDR2 YSLEER, per germline. Unmatched junction bases numbered 6, after V lost 4 bases and J lost 2 bases. CDR3 length: 17 amino acids. CDR3 in DNA: TGCGCCAGCAGCCTCGGACTAGCGGGAGGACCACAAGAGACCCAGTACTTC. Translation gives CASSLGLAGGPQETQYF.

This clonotype was picked up many times. J is TRBJ2-2 and V is TRBV7-2; TRBD1 might be the D (5 bases). The germline V gene has CDR1 SGHTA and CDR2 FQGNSA. V was pared by 3 bases and J by 5 bases, with 13 bases between. CDR3 length equals 15 residues. CDR3 amino acids: CASSFRGRTTGELFF. CDR3 sequence (DNA): TGTGCCAGCAGCTTCAGAGGCCGGACAACCGGGGAGCTGTTTTTT.

This clonotype was detected only a few times. This chain connects TRBV19 to TRBJ1-5; D is ambiguous. The CDR3 is 13 residues long. V lost 3 bases, J lost 6 bases, and 9 bases lay in between. Germline V CDR1 and CDR2: LNHDA, SQIVND (reference sequence). Here the CDR3 DNA reads TGTGCCAGTAGTATCAACGTTGGTCAGCCCCAGCATTTT. Protein: CASSINVGQPQHF.

In this sample, this clonotype turned up a few times. The V call is TRBV20-1, the J call TRBJ1-6; D gene uncertain. Germline CDR1 DFQATT, CDR2 SNEGSKA (reference sequence). The V gene lost 6 bases and the J gene lost 8 bases, with 17 bases spanning the gap. The CDR3 runs to 14 residues. CDR3 in amino acids: CSAGGRTADSPLHF. The CDR3 DNA reads TGCAGTGCCGGTGGGAGAACGGCGGATTCACCCCTCCACTTT.

This clonotype showed up just a few times. The chain carries TRBV4-3 and TRBJ2-1; D is undetermined. The CDR3 spans 14 residues. V dropped 1 base and J dropped 2 bases, with 6 bases sitting between them. The germline CDR1 and CDR2 sequences are LGHNA and YSLEER. This CDR3 reads CASSQVHTYNEQFF. DNA of the CDR3: TGCGCCAGCAGCCAAGTACACACCTACAATGAGCAGTTCTTC.

The rearrangement uses TRBV7-8 and TRBJ2-7; 9 nucleotides match TRBD2. This CDR3 spans 15 amino acids. Looked up from germline, CDR1 is SGHVS and CDR2 is FQNEAQ. J was trimmed by 5 bases and V by 4 bases; bases with no gene match: 9. This CDR3 reads CASSYSGTSTDEQYF. The CDR3 DNA sequence: TGTGCCAGCAGCTACTCCGGGACTAGCACGGACGAGCAGTACTTC.

In this sample, this clonotype turned up many times. The chain employs TRBV7-8 and TRBJ2-7; TRBD2 matches at 7 bases. Per the germline V gene, CDR1 is SGHVS and CDR2 is FQNEAQ. The CDR3 extends over 16 amino acids. V shed 6 bases and J 6 bases; nucleotides not matched to a gene: 17. This chain's CDR3 is CASRPTPFSGFREQYF. The DNA for the CDR3 is TGTGCCAGCAGACCCACCCCCTTTAGCGGGTTTCGCGAGCAGTACTTC.

This clonotype was seen repeatedly, ten times or more. The rearrangement joins TRBV7-8 to TRBJ2-3; TRBD2 aligns across 12 bases. The germline V gene encodes CDR1 SGHVS and CDR2 FQNEAQ. With V trimmed by 4 bases and J by 5 bases, 7 bases remained unmatched. This CDR3 spans 16 amino acids. Here the CDR3 reads CASSSRTSGAGDTQYF. The CDR3 DNA follows: TGTGCCAGCAGCTCCAGGACTAGCGGGGCGGGAGATACGCAGTATTTT.

This clonotype occurred many times. This chain connects TRBV7-2 to TRBJ2-3; 7 positions agree with TRBD2. CDR3 length: 16 residues. CDR1 SGHTA and CDR2 FQGNSA come from the germline V gene. Trimming cost V 0 bases and J 0 bases; bases outside gene matches: 3. The CDR3 sequence is CASSLAMRGSTDTQYF. CDR3 bases: TGTGCCAGCAGCTTAGCTATGCGGGGGAGCACAGATACGCAGTATTTT. The full variable domain, rest sourced from reference TRBV7-2 and TRBJ2-3, is GAGVSQSPSNKVTEKGKDVELRCDPISGHTALYWYRQSLGQGLEFLIYFQGNSAPDKSGLPSDRFSAERTGGSVSTLTIQRTQQEDSAVYLCASSLAMRGSTDTQYFGPGTRLTVL.

This clonotype was detected ten times or more. The chain joins TRBV7-2 to TRBJ2-7, with TRBD2 identical over 10 bases. Germline-derived CDR1 and CDR2 are SGHTA and FQGNSA. The CDR3 has 14 amino acids. V was pared by 2 bases and J by 2 bases, with 0 bases of the junction left unmatched. The CDR3, as DNA: TGTGCCAGCAGCTTACTAGCGGGGGCCTACGAGCAGTACTTC. Protein product: CASSLLAGAYEQYF. Based on the CDR3 plus reference TRBV7-2 and TRBJ2-7, the full variable domain is GAGVSQSPSNKVTEKGKDVELRCDPISGHTALYWYRQSLGQGLEFLIYFQGNSAPDKSGLPSDRFSAERTGGSVSTLTIQRTQQEDSAVYLCASSLLAGAYEQYFGPGTRLTVT.

Only a few counts were recorded for this clonotype. The chain employs TRBV5-1 and TRBJ2-3; 9 bases are a match to TRBD2. V shed 4 bases and J 3 bases; nucleotides not matched to a gene: 9. The germline gives CDR1 SGHRS, CDR2 YFSETQ. The CDR3 sequence is 16 residues long. The CDR3 sequence is CASSDYSGSGTDTQYF. The DNA of the CDR3 is TGCGCCAGCAGCGATTATAGCGGGAGCGGGACAGATACGCAGTATTTT.

Comment on this clonotype: The junction departs from germline at one end; a sequencing error may be responsible. V gene TRBV19 combines with J gene TRBJ2-1, with TRBD1 identical over 7 bases. The CDR3 covers 13 residues. The germline V gene encodes CDR1 LNHDA and CDR2 SQIVND (reference sequence). Here the CDR3 reads CASQGGLYNEQLF. DNA for the CDR3: TGTGCCAGTCAAGGGGGCTTGTACAATGAGCAGCTCTTC.

This clonotype was found many times. CDR3 protein: CASSYGQYEQYF. The CDR3 DNA sequence: TGTGCCAGCAGCTACGGGCAGTACGAGCAGTACTTC. This sequence joins TRBV7-2 and TRBJ2-7; D is uncertain. Trimming took off 4 bases at V and 4 bases at J, with 8 bases between the two ends. The CDR3 is 12 residues long. Germline CDR1 and CDR2: SGHTA and FQGNSA.

The rearrangement uses TRBV20-1 and TRBJ2-3; either TRBD1 or TRBD2 may supply D (6 bases each). CDR3 length: 15 residues. Germline-derived CDR1 and CDR2 are DFQATT and SNEGSKA (reference sequence). V gave up 5 bases and J gave up 1 base, with 16 bases separating them. This CDR3 reads CSAPVAGGRTDTQYF. The CDR3, as DNA: TGCAGTGCTCCCGTAGCTGGGGGGCGCACAGATACGCAGTATTTT.

The chain is built from TRBV11-2 and TRBJ2-1; 8 nucleotides agree with TRBD2. There are 16 residues in the CDR3. Germline values: CDR1 SGHAT, CDR2 FQNNGV. Trimming removed 0 bases from V and 8 bases from J; junction bases left unmatched: 9. This CDR3 reads CASSLDFLPGRDEQFF. The CDR3 region has the DNA TGTGCCAGCAGCTTAGATTTCTTGCCCGGGAGGGATGAGCAGTTCTTC.

The gene calls are TRBV15 and TRBJ2-1; tentatively, D is TRBD1 or TRBD2 (5 bases each). The length of the CDR3 is 14 residues. V was shortened by 1 base and J by 11 bases, with 15 bases between the two germline ends. The germline V gene has CDR1 LNHNV and CDR2 YYDKDF (reference sequence). CDR3: CATSRGGVRVKQFF. CDR3 DNA sequence: TGTGCCACCAGCAGAGGAGGGGTCAGGGTCAAGCAGTTCTTC.

The chain joins TRBV6-2 or TRBV6-3 to TRBJ2-7; maybe TRBD1 (6 bases). Trimming removed 6 bases from V and 3 bases from J, with 9 bases in between. The CDR3 runs to 12 residues. Germline V gene lookup returns CDR1 MNHEY and CDR2 SVGEGT. CDR3 nucleotide sequence: TGTGCCAGCAGGCGGACAGTCTACGAGCAGTACTTC. Protein: CASRRTVYEQYF.

The V and J genes are TRBV6-2 or TRBV6-3 and TRBJ2-5; the match to TRBD2 covers 7 bases. V shed 6 bases, J shed 1 base, and the junction held 14 bases outside the gene matches. CDR1 is MNHEY, CDR2 SVGEGT, per germline. The CDR3 covers 17 residues. This CDR3 is CASRKRGAGSSQETQYF. DNA for the CDR3: TGTGCCAGCAGAAAAAGGGGAGCGGGATCCAGCCAAGAGACCCAGTACTTC.

The rearrangement uses TRBV7-6 and TRBJ1-1, with D possibly matching TRBD1 (6 bases). The CDR3 has 14 amino acids. In germline, CDR1 is SGHVS, CDR2 FNYEAQ. Deletions cut 5 bases from V and 1 base from J, with 11 bases between. CDR3 loop: CASSPKGGNTEAFF. The CDR3 bases are TGTGCCAGCAGCCCCAAGGGGGGGAACACTGAAGCTTTCTTT.

This clonotype has a handful of counts. CDR3: CASRSDRGSGNTIYF. The CDR3 region has the DNA TGCGCCAGCAGATCGGACAGGGGATCTGGAAACACCATATATTTT. The genes are TRBV4-3 and TRBJ1-3, with 9 bases lining up with TRBD1. J lost 1 base, V lost 6 bases, and 4 bases had no gene match. Germline V lookup: CDR1 LGHNA, CDR2 YSLEER. This CDR3 is built from 15 residues.

Many counts were recorded for this clonotype. This chain connects TRBV7-9 to TRBJ1-1; TRBD1 agrees at 7 bases. The trim removed 1 base at V and 6 bases at J, leaving 2 bases unmatched. Germline V gene sequence: CDR1 SEHNR, CDR2 FQNEAQ (reference sequence). This CDR3 has 13 residues. The CDR3 is CASSLDRGAEAFF. In DNA form, the CDR3 reads TGTGCCAGCAGCTTAGACAGGGGCGCTGAAGCTTTCTTT.

This clonotype showed up just a few times. This sequence joins TRBV7-9 and TRBJ2-3; 7 bases are shared with TRBD1. CDR1 is SEHNR and CDR2 is FQNEAQ in the germline V gene (reference sequence). This CDR3 comprises 15 residues. The V and J ends lost 5 bases and 1 base, in that order; junction bases with no gene match: 6. CDR3 nucleotide sequence: TGTGCCAGCAGCCAGAGACAGGGCGGCACAGATACGCAGTATTTT. This translates into CASSQRQGGTDTQYF. Full variable domain (remainder filled in from reference TRBV7-9 and TRBJ2-3): DTGVSQNPRHKITKRGQNVTFRCDPISEHNRLYWYRQTLGQGPEFLTYFQNEAQLEKSRLLSDRFSAERPKGSFSTLEIQRTEQGDSAMYLCASSQRQGGTDTQYFGPGTRLTVL.

The rearrangement joins TRBV7-2 to TRBJ1-2; D remains ambiguous. Trimming took 5 bases from V and 5 from J, leaving 15 bases between them. CDR1 and CDR2 from the germline V gene are SGHTA and FQGNSA. This CDR3 has 14 amino acids. CDR3 amino acids: CASSPSDARYGYTF. The CDR3 nucleotides are TGTGCCAGCAGCCCTTCGGATGCACGGTATGGCTACACCTTC.

This clonotype was recorded only once. The chain recombines TRBV12-3 or TRBV12-4 with TRBJ2-3; 7 bases agree with TRBD2. Trimming at V came to 5 bases and at J to 1 base, leaving 9 bases not matched to a gene. This CDR3 has 16 amino acids. In nucleotides, the CDR3 is TGTGCCAGCAGTCGTATATTAGCGGGCCGCACAGATACGCAGTATTTT. Amino acids: CASSRILAGRTDTQYF.

This clonotype was seen more than once but under ten times. The rearrangement joins TRBV5-4 to TRBJ1-1; TRBD1 matches at 8 bases. CDR1 is SGHNT and CDR2 is YYREEE in the germline V gene (reference sequence). V was clipped by 4 bases and J by 4 bases; unmatched bases: 9. This CDR3 region has 15 residues. The CDR3 DNA reads TGTGCCAGCAGCGGGGGGACAGGTTGGTTCACTGAAGCTTTCTTT. Translating gives CASSGGTGWFTEAFF.

This clonotype appeared a few times. J is TRBJ1-1 and V is TRBV12-3 or TRBV12-4, with 8 bases lining up with TRBD1. This CDR3 comprises 14 residues. Trimming removed 4 bases from V and 4 bases from J; junction bases left unmatched: 5. CDR3 sequence reads: CASSSQGAATEAFF. DNA for the CDR3: TGTGCCAGCAGTTCCCAGGGGGCAGCCACTGAAGCTTTCTTT.

The V gene is TRBV27, the J gene TRBJ2-7; D is perhaps TRBD1 or TRBD2 (6 bases each). Trimming removed 5 bases from V and 7 bases from J, with 21 bases in between. This CDR3 contains 15 residues. Per germline, CDR1 MNHEY and CDR2 SMNVEV (reference sequence). The CDR3 reads CASSVYSHKGGEQYF. CDR3 DNA: TGTGCCAGCAGTGTATACAGCCATAAGGGGGGAGAGCAGTACTTC.

J is TRBJ1-3 and V is TRBV3-1; 7 nucleotides agree with TRBD1. CDR1 is LGHDT, CDR2 YNNKEL, per germline (reference sequence). The V gene end was trimmed by 5 bases and the J gene end by 2 bases; junction bases not matched to a gene: 6. The length of the CDR3 is 15 residues. The CDR3 coding sequence is TGTGCCAGCAGCGGTGACAGGGCTGCTGGAAACACCATATATTTT. Translating gives CASSGDRAAGNTIYF.

This clonotype has a handful of counts. The rearrangement joins TRBV10-3 to TRBJ2-2, with D unresolved. Germline V CDR1 and CDR2: ENHRY, SYGVKD. Trimming pared 7 bases from V and 6 bases from J, leaving 12 bases between. The CDR3 totals 13 residues. DNA of the CDR3: TGTGCCATCAAAGAGGCCGACGCCGGGGAGCTGTTTTTT. It translates to CAIKEADAGELFF.